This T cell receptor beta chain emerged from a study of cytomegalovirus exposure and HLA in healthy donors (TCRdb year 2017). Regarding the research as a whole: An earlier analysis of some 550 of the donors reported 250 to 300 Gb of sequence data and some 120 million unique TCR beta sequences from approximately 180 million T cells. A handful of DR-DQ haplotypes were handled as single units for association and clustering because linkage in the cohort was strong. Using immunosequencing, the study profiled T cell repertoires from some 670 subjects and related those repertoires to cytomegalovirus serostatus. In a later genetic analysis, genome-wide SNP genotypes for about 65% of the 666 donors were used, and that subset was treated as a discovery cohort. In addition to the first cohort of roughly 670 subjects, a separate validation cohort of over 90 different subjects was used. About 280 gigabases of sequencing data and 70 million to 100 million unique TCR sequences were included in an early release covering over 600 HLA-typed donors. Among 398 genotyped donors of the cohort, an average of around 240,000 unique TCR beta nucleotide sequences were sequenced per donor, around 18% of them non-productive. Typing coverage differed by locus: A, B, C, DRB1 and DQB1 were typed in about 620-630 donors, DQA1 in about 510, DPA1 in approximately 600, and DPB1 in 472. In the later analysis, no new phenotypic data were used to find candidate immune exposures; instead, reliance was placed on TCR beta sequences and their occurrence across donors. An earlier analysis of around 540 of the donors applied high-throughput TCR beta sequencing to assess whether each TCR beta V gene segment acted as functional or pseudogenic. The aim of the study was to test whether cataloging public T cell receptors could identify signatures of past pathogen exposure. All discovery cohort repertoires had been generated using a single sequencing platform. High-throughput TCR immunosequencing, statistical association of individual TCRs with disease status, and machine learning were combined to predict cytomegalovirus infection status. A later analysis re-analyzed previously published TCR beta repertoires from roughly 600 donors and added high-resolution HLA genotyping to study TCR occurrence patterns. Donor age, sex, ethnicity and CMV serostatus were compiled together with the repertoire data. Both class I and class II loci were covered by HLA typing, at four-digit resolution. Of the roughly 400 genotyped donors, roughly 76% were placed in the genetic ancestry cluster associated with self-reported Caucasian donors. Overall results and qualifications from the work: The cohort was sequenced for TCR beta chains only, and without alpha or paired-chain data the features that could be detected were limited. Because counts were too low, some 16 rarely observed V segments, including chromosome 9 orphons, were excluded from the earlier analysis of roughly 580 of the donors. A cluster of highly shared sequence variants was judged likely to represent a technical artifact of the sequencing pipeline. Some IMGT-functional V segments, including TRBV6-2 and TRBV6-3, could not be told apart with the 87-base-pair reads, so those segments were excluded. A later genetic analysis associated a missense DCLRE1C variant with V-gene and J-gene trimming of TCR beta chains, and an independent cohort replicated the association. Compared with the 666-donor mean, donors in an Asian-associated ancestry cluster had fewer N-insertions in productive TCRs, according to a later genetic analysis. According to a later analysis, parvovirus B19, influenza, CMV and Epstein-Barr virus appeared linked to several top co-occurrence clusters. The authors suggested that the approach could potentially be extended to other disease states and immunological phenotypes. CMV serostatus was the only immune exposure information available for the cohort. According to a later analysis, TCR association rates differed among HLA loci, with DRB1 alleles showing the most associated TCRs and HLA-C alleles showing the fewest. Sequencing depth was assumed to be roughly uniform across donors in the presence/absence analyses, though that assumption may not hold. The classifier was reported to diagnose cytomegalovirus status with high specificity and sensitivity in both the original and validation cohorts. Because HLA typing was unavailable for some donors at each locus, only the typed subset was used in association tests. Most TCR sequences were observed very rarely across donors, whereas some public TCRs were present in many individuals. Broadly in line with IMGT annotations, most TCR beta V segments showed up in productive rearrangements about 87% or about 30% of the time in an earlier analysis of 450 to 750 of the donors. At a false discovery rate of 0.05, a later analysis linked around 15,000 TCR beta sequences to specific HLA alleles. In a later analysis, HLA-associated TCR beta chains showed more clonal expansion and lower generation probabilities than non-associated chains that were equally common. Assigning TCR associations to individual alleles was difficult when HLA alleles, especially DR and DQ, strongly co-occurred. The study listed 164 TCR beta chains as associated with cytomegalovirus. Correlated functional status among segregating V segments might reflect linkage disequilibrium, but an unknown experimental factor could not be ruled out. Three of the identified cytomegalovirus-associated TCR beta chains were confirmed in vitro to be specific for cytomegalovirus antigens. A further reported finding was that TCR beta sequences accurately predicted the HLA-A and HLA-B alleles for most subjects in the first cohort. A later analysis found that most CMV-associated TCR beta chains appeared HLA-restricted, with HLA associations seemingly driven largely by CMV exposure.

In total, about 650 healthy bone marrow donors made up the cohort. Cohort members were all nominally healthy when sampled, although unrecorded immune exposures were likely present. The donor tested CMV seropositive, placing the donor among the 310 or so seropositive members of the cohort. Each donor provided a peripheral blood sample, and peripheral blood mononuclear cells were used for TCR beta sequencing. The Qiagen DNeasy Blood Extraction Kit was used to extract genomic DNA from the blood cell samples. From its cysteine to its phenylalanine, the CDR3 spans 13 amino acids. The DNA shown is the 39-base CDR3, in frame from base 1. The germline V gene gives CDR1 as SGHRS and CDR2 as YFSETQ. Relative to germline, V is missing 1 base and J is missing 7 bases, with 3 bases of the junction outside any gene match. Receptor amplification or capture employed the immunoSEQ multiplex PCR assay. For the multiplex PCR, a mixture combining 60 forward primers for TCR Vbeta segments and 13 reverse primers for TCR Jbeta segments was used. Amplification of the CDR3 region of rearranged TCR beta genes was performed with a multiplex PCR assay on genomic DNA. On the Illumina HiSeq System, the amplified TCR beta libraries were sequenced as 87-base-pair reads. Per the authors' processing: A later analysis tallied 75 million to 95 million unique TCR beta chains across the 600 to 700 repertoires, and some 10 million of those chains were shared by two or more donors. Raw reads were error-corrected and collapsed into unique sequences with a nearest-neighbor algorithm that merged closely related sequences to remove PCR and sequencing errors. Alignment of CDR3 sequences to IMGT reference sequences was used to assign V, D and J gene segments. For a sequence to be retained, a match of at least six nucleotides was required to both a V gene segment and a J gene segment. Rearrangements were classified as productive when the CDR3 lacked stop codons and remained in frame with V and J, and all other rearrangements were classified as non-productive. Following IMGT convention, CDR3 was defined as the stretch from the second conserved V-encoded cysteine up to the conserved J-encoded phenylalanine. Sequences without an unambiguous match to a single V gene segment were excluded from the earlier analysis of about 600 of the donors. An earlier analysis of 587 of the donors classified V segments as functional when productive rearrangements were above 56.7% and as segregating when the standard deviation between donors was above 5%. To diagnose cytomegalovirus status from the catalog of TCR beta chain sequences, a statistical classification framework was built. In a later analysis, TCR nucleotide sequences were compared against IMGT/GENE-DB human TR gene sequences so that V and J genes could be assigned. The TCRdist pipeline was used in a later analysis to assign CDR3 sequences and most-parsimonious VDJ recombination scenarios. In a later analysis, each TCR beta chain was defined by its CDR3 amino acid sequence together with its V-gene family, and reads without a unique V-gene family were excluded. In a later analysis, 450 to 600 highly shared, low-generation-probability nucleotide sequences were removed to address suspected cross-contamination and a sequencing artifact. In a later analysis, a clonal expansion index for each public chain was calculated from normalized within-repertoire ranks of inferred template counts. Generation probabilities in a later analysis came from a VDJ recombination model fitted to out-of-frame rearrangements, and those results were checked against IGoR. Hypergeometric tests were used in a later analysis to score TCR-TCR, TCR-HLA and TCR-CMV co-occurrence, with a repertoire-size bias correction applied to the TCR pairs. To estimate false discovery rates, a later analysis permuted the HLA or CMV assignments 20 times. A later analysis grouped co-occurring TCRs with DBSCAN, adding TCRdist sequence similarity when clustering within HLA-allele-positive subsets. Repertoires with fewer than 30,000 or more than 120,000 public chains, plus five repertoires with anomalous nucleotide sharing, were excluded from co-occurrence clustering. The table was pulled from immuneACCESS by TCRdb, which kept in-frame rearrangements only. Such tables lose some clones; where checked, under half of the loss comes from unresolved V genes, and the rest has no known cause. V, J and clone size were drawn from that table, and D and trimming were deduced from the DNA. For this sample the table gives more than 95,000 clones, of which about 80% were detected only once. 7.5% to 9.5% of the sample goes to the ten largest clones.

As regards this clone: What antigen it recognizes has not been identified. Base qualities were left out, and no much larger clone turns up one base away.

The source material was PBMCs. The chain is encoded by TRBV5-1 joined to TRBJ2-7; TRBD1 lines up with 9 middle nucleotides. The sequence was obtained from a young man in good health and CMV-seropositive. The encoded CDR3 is CASSLWTGEEQYF. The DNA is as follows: TGCGCCAGCAGCTTGTGGACAGGGGAGGAGCAGTACTTC.